The 10 T cell receptor beta chains below come from one sample, sequenced in a study of T cell repertoires in cytomegalovirus infection. TCRdb independently ran MiXCR on the reads; one entry per CDR3 protein. The sample carries 310,000 or so distinct CDR3 sequences, more than 20% recorded once. The sample comprised PBMCs. Receptors originate from a human donor in good health (CMV status not recorded). Some clones in this sample may be carry-over from other donors' samples.

The sample holds a few counts of this clonotype. The V gene is TRBV2, the J gene TRBJ1-5; perhaps TRBD1 as D (5 bases). Germline-derived CDR1 and CDR2 are SNHLY and FYNNEI. Between the trimmed V and J ends, which lost 5 bases and 8 bases, there was a span of 13 bases. The length of the CDR3 is 13 residues. The CDR3 sequence: CASSRGPGEPQHF. The CDR3 DNA sequence: TGTGCCAGCAGTAGGGGCCCTGGGGAGCCCCAGCATTTT.

This clonotype showed up many times. The chain links TRBV28 to TRBJ1-1; 7 nucleotides agree with TRBD1. The CDR3 has 17 amino acids. Per the germline V gene, CDR1 is MDHEN and CDR2 is SYDVKM. The V and J ends lost 3 bases and 0 bases, in that order; junction bases with no gene match: 10. CDR3 region: CASSLGSGTVMNTEAFF. The CDR3 nucleotides are TGTGCCAGCAGTTTGGGCTCCGGGACAGTTATGAACACTGAAGCTTTCTTT.

This clonotype was detected ten times or more. The J gene is TRBJ2-7, the V gene TRBV20-1; D unclear. CDR1 DFQATT and CDR2 SNEGSKA come from the germline V gene (reference sequence). CDR3 size: 13 residues. Between the trimmed V and J ends, which lost 2 bases and 2 bases, there was a span of 10 bases. The CDR3 nucleotides are TGCAGTGCTAGAATGGCGGAGCCCTACGAGCAGTACTTC. It encodes CSARMAEPYEQYF.

The genes are TRBV5-4 and TRBJ1-1; D may be TRBD1 (5 bases). Germline lookup yields CDR1 SGHNT and CDR2 YYREEE (reference sequence). This CDR3 spans 16 amino acids. Trimming stripped 1 base from V and 4 bases from J, with 17 bases between. The CDR3 nucleotides are TGTGCCAGCAGCTTGTCAGGGACCTCCACGGGCACTGAAGCTTTCTTT. Residues: CASSLSGTSTGTEAFF. The variable domain in full, completed from reference TRBV5-4 and TRBJ1-1, reads ETGVTQSPTHLIKTRGQQVTLRCSSQSGHNTVSWYQQALGQGPQFIFQYYREEENGRGNFPPRFSGLQFPNYSSELNVNALELDDSALYLCASSLSGTSTGTEAFFGQGTRLTVV.

V gene TRBV7-9 combines with J gene TRBJ1-1, with D unclear. The CDR3 length is 14 residues. V lost 5 bases and J 2 bases, leaving 12 bases between the germline ends. Per germline, CDR1 SEHNR and CDR2 FQNEAQ (reference sequence). CDR3: CASSETLLNTEAFF. As DNA, the CDR3 is TGTGCCAGCAGCGAGACCCTACTAAACACTGAAGCTTTCTTT.

The chain carries TRBV20-1 and TRBJ1-5, with a possible D match to TRBD1 (5 bases). Trimming took off 0 bases at V and 2 bases at J, with 11 bases between the two ends. The germline V gene has CDR1 DFQATT and CDR2 SNEGSKA (reference sequence). The CDR3 length is 15 residues. CDR3 loop: CSARDWGMGNQPQHF. CDR3 nucleotide sequence: TGCAGTGCTAGAGATTGGGGGATGGGCAATCAGCCCCAGCATTTT.

This clonotype was recorded only once. The chain uses TRBV29-1 and TRBJ2-7; the D call may be TRBD1 or TRBD2 (5 bases each). With 4 bases removed from V and 3 bases from J, the gap between germline ends came to 7 bases. This CDR3 comprises 11 residues. From germline, CDR1 is SQVTM and CDR2 ANQGSEA. The CDR3 region has the DNA TGCAGCGTTGGAGGGGACTACGAGCAGTACTTC. This sequence encodes CSVGGDYEQYF.

The gene calls are TRBV20-1 and TRBJ2-5; the D is unclear. CDR1 is DFQATT, CDR2 SNEGSKA, per germline (reference sequence). This CDR3 is built from 13 residues. V was cut by 4 bases and J by 1 base, with 10 bases left in between. CDR3 sequence reads: CSANLAAQETQYF. The CDR3 nucleotides read TGCAGTGCTAACTTGGCAGCCCAAGAGACCCAGTACTTC.

This clonotype was seen more than once but under ten times. The chain has TRBV20-1 and TRBJ2-2; D gene unclear. In germline, CDR1 is DFQATT, CDR2 SNEGSKA (reference sequence). The CDR3 consists of 15 residues. Trimming removed 0 bases from V and 1 base from J, with 9 bases in between. CDR3 coding DNA: TGCAGTGCTAGAGATCTTACGGTGAACACCGGGGAGCTGTTTTTT. Amino acid sequence: CSARDLTVNTGELFF.

The chain employs TRBV9 and TRBJ2-3; the D is unclear. Looked up from germline, CDR1 is SGDLS and CDR2 is YYNGEE. There are 13 residues in the CDR3. V lost 4 bases to trimming and J lost 2 bases, with 8 bases between them. CDR3 amino acids: CASSPSPTDTQYF. DNA of the CDR3: TGTGCCAGCAGCCCGAGCCCCACAGATACGCAGTATTTT. Full variable domain (rest looked up from reference TRBV9 and TRBJ2-3): DSGVTQTPKHLITATGQRVTLRCSPRSGDLSVYWYQQSLDQGLQFLIQYYNGEERAKGNILERFSAQQFPDLHSELNLSSLELGDSALYFCASSPSPTDTQYFGPGTRLTVL.